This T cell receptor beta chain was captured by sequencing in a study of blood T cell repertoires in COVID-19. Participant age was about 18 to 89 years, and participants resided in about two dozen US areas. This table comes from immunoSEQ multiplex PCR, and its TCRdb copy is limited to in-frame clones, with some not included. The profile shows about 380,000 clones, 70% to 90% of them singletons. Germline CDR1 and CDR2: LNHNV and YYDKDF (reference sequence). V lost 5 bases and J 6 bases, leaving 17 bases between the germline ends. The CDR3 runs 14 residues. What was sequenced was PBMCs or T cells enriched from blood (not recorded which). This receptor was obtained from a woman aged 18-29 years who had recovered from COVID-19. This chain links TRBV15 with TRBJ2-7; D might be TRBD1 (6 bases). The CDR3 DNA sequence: TGTGCCACCAGCGAGAGGTCAGGGGCGGGCGAGCAGTACTTC. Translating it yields CATSERSGAGEQYF.